Included here is one TCR beta chain sequence, with context. Antigen specificity is unknown. These data belong to a study of T cell responses to AZD1222 COVID-19 vaccine. Study-wide results and caveats: A reported finding is that nearly half of spike-specific TCRs target unmutated variant regions. Repertoires were sampled only after the peak T cell response.

Using immunoSEQ multiplex PCR, the repertoire was profiled, and TCRdb retains in-frame clones only, with some absent. The sample has approximately 140,000 clones, under 95% seen once. V lost 1 base, J lost 3 bases, and 5 bases stayed unmatched. Germline values: CDR1 MNHEY, CDR2 SMNVEV (reference sequence). The CDR3 consists of 15 residues. V and J are TRBV27 and TRBJ2-7; 8 bases are a match to TRBD1. The source is an adult who received the AZD1222 COVID-19 vaccine. The source material was peripheral blood, sampled 28 days after the second AZD1222 dose. DNA of the CDR3: TGTGCCAGCAGTTTATTTGGACAGGGATACTACGAGCAGTACTTC. The encoded protein is CASSLFGQGYYEQYF.